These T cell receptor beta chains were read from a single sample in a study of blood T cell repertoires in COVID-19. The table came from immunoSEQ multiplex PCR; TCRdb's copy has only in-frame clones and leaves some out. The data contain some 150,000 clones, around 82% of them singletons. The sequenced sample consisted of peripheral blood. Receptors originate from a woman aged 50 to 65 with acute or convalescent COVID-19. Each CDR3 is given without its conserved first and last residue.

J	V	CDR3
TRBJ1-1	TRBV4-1	ASSHIVVGGRTEAF
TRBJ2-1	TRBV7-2	ASSFTMGDEQF
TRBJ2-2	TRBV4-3	ASSQGAGNTGELF
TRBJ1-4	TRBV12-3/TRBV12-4	ATSRTTNEKLF
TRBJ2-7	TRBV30	ACQSGTGKQQY
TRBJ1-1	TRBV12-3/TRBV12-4	ASSGQSNTEAF
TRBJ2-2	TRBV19	ASSKDRVTGELF
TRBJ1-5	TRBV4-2	ASSQENRGWQPQH
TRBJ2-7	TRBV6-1	ASSESLQPIPYEQY
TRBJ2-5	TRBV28	ASSGDPGKVEETQY
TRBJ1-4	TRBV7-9	ASSFLRQGRGAEKLF
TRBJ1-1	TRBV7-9	ASSQGTERRTEAF